Below are 25 T cell receptor beta chains sequenced from a single sample in a study of blood T cell repertoires in COVID-19. Only in-frame clones appear in the TCRdb table, and some are missing; sequencing was by immunoSEQ multiplex PCR. Here the sample spans more than 95,000 clones, around 90% being singletons. What was sequenced was peripheral blood. These TCRs come from a human donor in a cohort sampled during active COVID-19.

With regard to this clone: In the same sample, other DNA sequences code for this CDR3. J is TRBJ2-5 and V is TRBV3-1 (or the pseudogene TRBV3-2), with TRBD2 identical over 12 bases. The CDR3 length is 16 residues. Germline V gene lookup returns CDR1 LGHDT and CDR2 YNNKEL (reference sequence). V shed 0 bases, J shed 4 bases, and the junction held 3 bases outside the gene matches. CDR3 protein: CASSQDLAGGRETQYF. DNA for the CDR3: TGTGCCAGCAGCCAAGATCTAGCGGGGGGGCGAGAGACCCAGTACTTC.

The chain joins TRBV5-1 to TRBJ2-1; 10 nucleotides align to TRBD2. In germline, CDR1 is SGHRS, CDR2 YFSETQ. V lost 0 bases, J lost 8 bases, and 8 bases stayed unmatched. The CDR3 has 16 residues. The CDR3 here is CASSLVSASGGDEQFF. Here the CDR3 DNA reads TGCGCCAGCAGCTTGGTATCGGCTAGCGGGGGTGATGAGCAGTTCTTC.

The chain is built from TRBV4-3 and TRBJ2-1, with a weak D call TRBD2 (5 bases). The germline V gene has CDR1 LGHNA and CDR2 YSLEER. CDR3 size: 14 residues. With 0 bases removed from V and 12 bases from J, the gap between germline ends came to 15 bases. CDR3 sequence reads: CASSQDYSRAGQFF. The CDR3 DNA sequence: TGCGCCAGCAGCCAAGATTACTCGAGGGCCGGGCAGTTCTTC.

This chain joins TRBV5-6 and TRBJ2-1, with TRBD1 matching 8 bases. This CDR3 contains 15 residues. Germline CDR1 and CDR2: SGHDT and YYEEEE. The V gene end was trimmed by 2 bases and the J gene end by 3 bases; junction bases not matched to a gene: 4. CDR3 coding DNA: TGTGCCAGCAGCTTCCAGGACAGGGACTACAATGAGCAGTTCTTC. This codes for CASSFQDRDYNEQFF.

The chain joins TRBV7-3 to TRBJ2-3; perhaps TRBD2 as D (6 bases). The CDR3 is 17 amino acids. Trimming took 5 bases from V and 2 from J, leaving 20 bases between them. Germline V gene sequence: CDR1 SGHTA, CDR2 FQGTGA. The CDR3 spells CASSNPGGGVNTDTQYF. The CDR3 nucleotides are TGTGCCAGCAGCAACCCAGGAGGCGGGGTTAACACAGATACGCAGTATTTT. The whole variable domain, filled in from reference TRBV7-3 and TRBJ2-3, reads GAGVSQTPSNKVTEKGKYVELRCDPISGHTALYWYRQSLGQGPEFLIYFQGTGAADDSGLPNDRFFAVRPEGSVSTLKIQRTERGDSAVYLCASSNPGGGVNTDTQYFGPGTRLTVL.

The chain joins TRBV2 to TRBJ1-1; tentatively, D is TRBD1 (6 bases). V lost 9 bases and J 5 bases, leaving 19 bases between the germline ends. CDR3 size: 14 residues. Germline CDR1 and CDR2: SNHLY and FYNNEI. CDR3 nucleotides: TGTGCCAGTAATACAGGACAGTATGGGACTGAAGCTTTCTTT. It codes for CASNTGQYGTEAFF. Based on the CDR3 plus reference TRBV2 and TRBJ1-1, the full variable domain is EPEVTQTPSHQVTQMGQEVILRCVPISNHLYFYWYRQILGQKVEFLVSFYNNEISEKSEIFDDQFSVERPDGSNFTLKIRSTKLEDSAMYFCASNTGQYGTEAFFGQGTRLTVV.

The gene calls are TRBV2 and TRBJ2-5; D not certain. The germline V gene has CDR1 SNHLY and CDR2 FYNNEI. Trimming shortened V by 7 bases and J by 4 bases, and 13 bases separated the two germline ends. CDR3 size: 13 residues. CDR3 in DNA: TGTGCCAGCACCCCTAATACCGGAGAGACCCAGTACTTC. Its protein is CASTPNTGETQYF.

The chain employs TRBV5-1 and TRBJ2-3; 7 bases align to TRBD2. With 0 bases clipped from V and 1 base from J, the junction kept 2 bases outside the gene matches. CDR3 length equals 15 residues. CDR1 SGHRS and CDR2 YFSETQ come from the germline V gene. DNA of the CDR3: TGCGCCAGCAGCTTGGGACTAGCCCGCACAGATACGCAGTATTTT. This sequence encodes CASSLGLARTDTQYF. Supplemented by reference TRBV5-1 and TRBJ2-3, the full variable domain reads KAGVTQTPRYLIKTRGQQVTLSCSPISGHRSVSWYQQTPGQGLQFLFEYFSETQRNKGNFPGRFSGRQFSNSRSEMNVSTLELGDSALYLCASSLGLARTDTQYFGPGTRLTVL.

V gene TRBV15 combines with J gene TRBJ1-2; D is unresolved. The CDR3 is made up of 15 amino acids. Trimming shortened V by 1 base and J by 0 bases, and 9 bases separated the two germline ends. The germline gives CDR1 LNHNV, CDR2 YYDKDF (reference sequence). Here the CDR3 DNA reads TGTGCCACCAGCAGAGGAGGTTACTCTAACTATGGCTACACCTTC. This encodes CATSRGGYSNYGYTF.

The V gene is TRBV25-1, the J gene TRBJ2-5; D might be TRBD1 (7 bases). CDR3 length: 12 amino acids. The V end was cut by 8 bases, the J end by 3 bases, with 10 bases between. Germline V CDR1 and CDR2: MGHDK, SYGVNS. The CDR3 coding sequence is TGTGCCAGCGGCGGGACAGAAGAGACCCAGTACTTC. Amino acids: CASGGTEETQYF.

The chain couples TRBV15 to TRBJ2-3; 7 nucleotides line up with TRBD1. Germline lookup yields CDR1 LNHNV and CDR2 YYDKDF (reference sequence). The CDR3 sequence is 13 residues long. Trimming removed 8 bases from V and 6 bases from J; junction bases left unmatched: 8. The CDR3, as DNA: TGTGCCACCTCACAGGGGCGATGGGATACGCAGTATTTT. Protein sequence: CATSQGRWDTQYF.

V gene TRBV7-9 combines with J gene TRBJ2-1, with D possibly matching TRBD1 (5 bases). V was clipped by 4 bases and J by 8 bases, with 30 bases between them. This CDR3 spans 19 amino acids. Germline CDR1 and CDR2: SEHNR and FQNEAQ (reference sequence). The CDR3 DNA sequence: TGTGCCAGCAGCTCCTCCCAGGGTGCTAACCCTAAAATGGTGGATGAGCAGTTCTTC. Its protein product is CASSSSQGANPKMVDEQFF.

The chain links TRBV6-6 to TRBJ1-3; 9 nucleotides align to TRBD1. V lost 10 bases to trimming and J lost 4 bases; unmatched junction nucleotides: 14. Germline CDR1 is MNHNY and CDR2 is SVGAGI (reference sequence). The CDR3 sequence is 16 residues long. The CDR3 coding sequence is TGTGCCACTAGAGGCGGGAACAGGGGGCCCGGAAACACCATATATTTT. Encoded protein: CATRGGNRGPGNTIYF.

The J gene is TRBJ2-7, the V gene TRBV30; TRBD1 agrees at 7 bases. The CDR3 consists of 13 residues. After removal of 1 base from V and 5 bases from J, the junction contained 5 bases not matched to a gene. Germline CDR1 GTSNPN, CDR2 SVGIG (reference sequence). CDR3 sequence: CAWSDRGPHEQYF. CDR3 in DNA: TGTGCCTGGAGTGACAGGGGTCCGCACGAGCAGTACTTC. The entire variable domain, with the rest obtained from reference TRBV30 and TRBJ2-7, is as follows: SQTIHQWPATLVQPVGSPLSLECTVEGTSNPNLYWYRQAAGRGLQLLFYSVGIGQISSEVPQNLSASRPQDRQFILSSKKLLLSDSGFYLCAWSDRGPHEQYFGPGTRLTVT.

This chain joins TRBV20-1 and TRBJ1-2; a possible D gene is TRBD1 (6 bases). Trimming stripped 5 bases from V and 11 bases from J, with 9 bases between. CDR3 size: 9 residues. Germline lookup yields CDR1 DFQATT and CDR2 SNEGSKA (reference sequence). CDR3 residues: CSAGQFYTF. The CDR3 region has the DNA TGCAGTGCTGGACAGTTTTACACCTTC.

The chain joins TRBV4-1 to TRBJ2-7; 8 bases are shared with TRBD2. The CDR3 covers 15 residues. The V segment lost 1 base and the J segment 4 bases; nucleotides outside the gene matches: 6. From germline, CDR1 is MGHRA and CDR2 YSYEKL. As DNA, the CDR3 is TGCGCCAGCAGCCAAGGGGGCGGGGGGTTTTACGAGCAGTACTTC. This translates into CASSQGGGGFYEQYF.

The rearrangement links TRBV24-1 to TRBJ1-1; D not certain. Germline CDR1 KGHDR, CDR2 SFDVKD. The V end lost 3 bases, the J end lost 0 bases, and 16 bases lay between the germline ends. This CDR3 has 17 amino acids. CDR3 in amino acids: CATSDPGFFQMNTEAFF. CDR3 nucleotides: TGTGCCACCAGTGATCCGGGGTTTTTCCAAATGAACACTGAAGCTTTCTTT.

The chain combines TRBV5-1 with TRBJ2-5; TRBD1 agrees at 8 bases. This CDR3 has 15 amino acids. Germline V gene lookup returns CDR1 SGHRS and CDR2 YFSETQ. Trimming took 4 bases from V and 5 from J; bases not matched to a gene: 10. In nucleotides, the CDR3 is TGCGCCAGCAGCCCGCCACAGGGGGTCGGGGAGACCCAGTACTTC. It encodes CASSPPQGVGETQYF.

The gene calls are TRBV27 and TRBJ1-6, with 7 bases matching TRBD1. V lost 4 bases and J lost 0; bases outside the gene matches: 9. CDR3 length equals 18 residues. CDR1 MNHEY and CDR2 SMNVEV come from the germline V gene (reference sequence). This CDR3 is CASSWRYRGNSYNSPLHF. In DNA, the CDR3 is TGTGCCAGCAGTTGGAGATACAGGGGCAACTCCTATAATTCACCCCTCCACTTT.

The chain couples TRBV9 to TRBJ1-2; possibly TRBD1 for D (6 bases). This CDR3 is 15 amino acids long. The germline V gene encodes CDR1 SGDLS and CDR2 YYNGEE. Deletions cut 4 bases from V and 0 bases from J, with 13 bases between. This chain's CDR3 is CASSPRGQSNYGYTF. The CDR3 DNA reads as TGTGCCAGCAGCCCCCGTGGACAGTCTAACTATGGCTACACCTTC.

The gene calls are TRBV28 and TRBJ2-7; TRBD1 aligns across 9 bases. Trimming removed 3 bases from V and 1 base from J; junction bases left unmatched: 4. The length of the CDR3 is 15 residues. Germline V gene data show CDR1 as MDHEN and CDR2 as SYDVKM. CDR3 nucleotide sequence: TGTGCCAGCAGTTTGGGACAGGGCCCTTCCTACGAGCAGTACTTC. This encodes CASSLGQGPSYEQYF.

This clone has at least ten counts. The V and J genes are TRBV11-2 and TRBJ2-2, with 10 bases that match TRBD2. The V gene's germline CDR1 is SGHAT and CDR2 FQNNGV. V was clipped by 5 bases and J by 9 bases; unmatched bases: 12. This CDR3 region has 16 residues. The CDR3 is CASSALSGRSSRELFF. The DNA of the CDR3 is TGTGCCAGCAGCGCGCTTAGCGGGAGGTCTTCCCGGGAGCTGTTTTTT.

The genes are TRBV4-3 and TRBJ2-5; the match to TRBD2 covers 13 bases. With 0 bases clipped from V and 5 bases from J, the junction kept 6 bases outside the gene matches. Germline-derived CDR1 and CDR2 are LGHNA and YSLEER. This CDR3 is 17 amino acids long. This CDR3 is CASSQDLLAGGGETQYF. The CDR3 DNA is TGCGCCAGCAGCCAAGACTTACTAGCGGGAGGGGGGGAGACCCAGTACTTC.

This chain connects TRBV7-2 to TRBJ1-1; no clear D gene. CDR1 and CDR2 from the germline V gene are SGHTA and FQGNSA. The ends were cut back, 5 bases at V and 4 bases at J, with 14 bases in the middle. The length of the CDR3 is 14 residues. This CDR3 is CASSRAGPGTEAFF. CDR3 bases: TGTGCCAGCAGCAGAGCTGGTCCGGGCACTGAAGCTTTCTTT.

This chain connects TRBV11-3 to TRBJ2-2, with 7 bases identical to TRBD1. CDR3 size: 13 residues. V gave up 6 bases and J gave up 5 bases; unmatched junction bases: 3. Germline values: CDR1 SGHNT, CDR2 YENEEA. This CDR3 reads CASSPRGTGELFF. For the CDR3, the DNA is TGTGCCAGCAGTCCCAGGGGGACCGGGGAGCTGTTTTTT.